This T cell receptor beta chain was sequenced during a study of T cells in Graves' hyperthyroidism and ophthalmopathy. Researchers amplified the TCR beta CDR3 regions from RNA transcripts. HTBI primers were used for first-round RT-PCR of the TCR CDR3. MiXCR, applied by TCRdb to the multiplex PCR reads, yields one record per CDR3 protein. Of hundreds of thousands of distinct CDR3 sequences listed, roughly 17% are singletons. The CDR3 length is 15 residues. Germline V gene data show CDR1 as SGHKS and CDR2 as YYEKEE (reference sequence). The junction had 9 bases not matched to a gene; V was cut back by 4 bases and J by 2 bases. This clonotype was seen more than once but under ten times.

The chain couples TRBV5-5 to TRBJ2-7; TRBD2 aligns across 7 bases. The specimen sequenced was blood. The TCR was taken from a woman aged 18-29 years with Graves' ophthalmopathy. This chain's CDR3 is CASSLGGGGAYEQYF. The CDR3 nucleotides are TGTGCCAGCAGCCTGGGGGGGGGGGGGGCCTACGAGCAGTACTTC.